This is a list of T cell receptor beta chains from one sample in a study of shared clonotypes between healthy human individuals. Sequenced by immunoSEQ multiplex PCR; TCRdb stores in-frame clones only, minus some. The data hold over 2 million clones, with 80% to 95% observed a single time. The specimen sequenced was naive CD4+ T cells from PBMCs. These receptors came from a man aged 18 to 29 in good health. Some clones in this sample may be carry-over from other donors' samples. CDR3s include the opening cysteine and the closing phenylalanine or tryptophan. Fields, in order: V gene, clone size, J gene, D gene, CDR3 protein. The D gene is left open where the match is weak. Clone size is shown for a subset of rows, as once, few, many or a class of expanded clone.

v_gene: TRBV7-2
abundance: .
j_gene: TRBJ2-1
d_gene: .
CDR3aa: CASSLMGRGWYNEQFF

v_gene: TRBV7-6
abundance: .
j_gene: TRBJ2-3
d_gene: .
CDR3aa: CASSARPRDTQYF

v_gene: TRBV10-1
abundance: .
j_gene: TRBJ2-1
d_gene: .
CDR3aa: CASSPWGRSSYNEQFF

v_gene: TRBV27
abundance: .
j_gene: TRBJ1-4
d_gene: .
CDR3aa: CASSLKGWEKLFF

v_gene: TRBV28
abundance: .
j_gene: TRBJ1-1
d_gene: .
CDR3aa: CASSFTRTAFF

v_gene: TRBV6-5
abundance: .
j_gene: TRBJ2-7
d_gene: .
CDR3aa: CASSPPGTHEQYF

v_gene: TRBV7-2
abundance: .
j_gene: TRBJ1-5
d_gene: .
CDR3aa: CASSRGQHLGPQHF

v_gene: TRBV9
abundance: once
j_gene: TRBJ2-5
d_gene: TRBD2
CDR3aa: CASSVDPAGAQETQYF

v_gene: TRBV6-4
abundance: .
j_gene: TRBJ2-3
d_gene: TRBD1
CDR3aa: CASSMDRGTDTQYF

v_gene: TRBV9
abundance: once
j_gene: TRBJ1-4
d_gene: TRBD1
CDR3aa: CASSPRQGEYEKLFF

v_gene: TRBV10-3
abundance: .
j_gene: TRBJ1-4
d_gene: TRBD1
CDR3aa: CAIRGTGETSEKLFF

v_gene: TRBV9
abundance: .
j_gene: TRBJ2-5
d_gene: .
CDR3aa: CASSVAQGGETQYF

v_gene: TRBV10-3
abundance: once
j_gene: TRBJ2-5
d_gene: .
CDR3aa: CAISGGAETQYF

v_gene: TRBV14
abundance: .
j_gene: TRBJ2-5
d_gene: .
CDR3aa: CASSQEARSYGTQYF

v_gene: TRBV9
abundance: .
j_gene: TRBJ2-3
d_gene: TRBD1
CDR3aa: CASSGGDRVSTDTQYF

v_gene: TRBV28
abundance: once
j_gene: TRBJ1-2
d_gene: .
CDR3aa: CASSLRAAIGYGYTF

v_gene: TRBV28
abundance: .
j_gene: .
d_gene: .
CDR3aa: CASSLASYEQYF

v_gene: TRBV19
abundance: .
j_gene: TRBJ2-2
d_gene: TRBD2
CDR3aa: CASSNSGRNTGELFF

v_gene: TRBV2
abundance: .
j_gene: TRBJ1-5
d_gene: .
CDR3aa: CASSEYGGGDQPQHF

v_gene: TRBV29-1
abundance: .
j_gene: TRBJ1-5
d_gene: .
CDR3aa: CSVDAGIVYSNQPQHF

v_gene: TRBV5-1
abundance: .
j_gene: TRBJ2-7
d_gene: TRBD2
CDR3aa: CASSLILSGRREQYF

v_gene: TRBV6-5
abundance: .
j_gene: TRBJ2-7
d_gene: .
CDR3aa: CGTHARTEKKQYF

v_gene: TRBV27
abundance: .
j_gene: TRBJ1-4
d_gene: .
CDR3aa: CASSSLGTANEKLFF

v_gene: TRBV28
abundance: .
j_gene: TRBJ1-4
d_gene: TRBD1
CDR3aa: CASSSTGTGDEKLFF

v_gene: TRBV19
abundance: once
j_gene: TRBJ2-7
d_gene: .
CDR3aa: CASSIQGGIYEQYF

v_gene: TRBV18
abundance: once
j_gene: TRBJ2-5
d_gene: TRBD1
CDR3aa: CASSPLPGQEKETQYF

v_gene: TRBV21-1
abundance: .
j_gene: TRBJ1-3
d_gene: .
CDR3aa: CASSPVEPPLLSGNTIYF

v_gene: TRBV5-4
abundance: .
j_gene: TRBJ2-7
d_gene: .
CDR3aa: CASGGWGDEQYF

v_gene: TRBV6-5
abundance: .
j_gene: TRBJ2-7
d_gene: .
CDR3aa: CASSYSVQGPYEQYF

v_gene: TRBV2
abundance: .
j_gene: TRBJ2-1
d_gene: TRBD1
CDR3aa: CASGGQGNNEQFF

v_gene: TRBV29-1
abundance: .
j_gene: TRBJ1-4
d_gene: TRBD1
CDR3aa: CSDGCGTGPTTNEKLFF

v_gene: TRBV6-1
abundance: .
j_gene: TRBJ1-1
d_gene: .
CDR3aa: CASRGTEAFF

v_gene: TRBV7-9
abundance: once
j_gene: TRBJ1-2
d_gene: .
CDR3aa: CASSLAPGERGYTF

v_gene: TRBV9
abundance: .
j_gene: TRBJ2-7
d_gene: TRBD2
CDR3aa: CASSGGTNYEQYF

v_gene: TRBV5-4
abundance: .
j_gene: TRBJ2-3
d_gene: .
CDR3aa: CASRYTTGGADTQYF

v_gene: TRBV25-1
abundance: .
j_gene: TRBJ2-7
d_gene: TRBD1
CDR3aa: CASSDLSGTGNDQQYF

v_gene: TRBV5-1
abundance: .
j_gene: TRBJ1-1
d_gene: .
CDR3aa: CASSPLQTQLNEAFF

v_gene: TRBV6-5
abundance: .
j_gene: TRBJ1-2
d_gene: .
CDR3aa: CASSSIKISANYGYTF

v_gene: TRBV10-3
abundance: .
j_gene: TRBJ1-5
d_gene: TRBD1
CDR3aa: CAISDSRPGQGDQPQHF

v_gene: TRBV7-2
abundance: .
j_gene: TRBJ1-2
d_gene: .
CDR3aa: CASSLVPGRYGYTF

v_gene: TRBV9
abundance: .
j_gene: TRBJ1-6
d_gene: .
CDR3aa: CASSTVPSRGPLHF

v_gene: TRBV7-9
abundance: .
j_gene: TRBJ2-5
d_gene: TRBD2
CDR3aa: CASSLGTTGGGVQETQYF

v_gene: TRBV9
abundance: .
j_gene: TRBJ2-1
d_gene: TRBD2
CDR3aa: CASSVDTSGRLLYNEQFF

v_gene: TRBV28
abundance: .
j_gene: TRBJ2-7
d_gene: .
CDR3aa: CASSSQGRDYQQYF

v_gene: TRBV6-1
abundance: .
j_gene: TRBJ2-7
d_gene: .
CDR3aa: CASMRRLNYEQYF

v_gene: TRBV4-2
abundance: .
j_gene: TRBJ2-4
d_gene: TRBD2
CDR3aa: CASSQDTGGIQYF

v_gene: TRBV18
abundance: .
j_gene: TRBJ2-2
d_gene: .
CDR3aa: CASSPGDRELFF

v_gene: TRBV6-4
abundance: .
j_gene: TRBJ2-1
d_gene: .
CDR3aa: CASSDSINEQFF